The source of this T cell receptor beta chain is a study of cytomegalovirus exposure and HLA in healthy donors (dated 2017 in TCRdb). In the study overall: In an earlier analysis of fewer than 750 of the donors, 276 Gb of sequence data and some 120 million unique TCR beta sequences from about 179 million T cells were reported. Rather than drawing on any new phenotypic data, the later analysis identified candidate immune exposures from TCR beta sequences and the way those sequences occurred across donors. High-throughput TCR immunosequencing, statistical association of individual TCRs with disease status, and machine learning were combined to predict cytomegalovirus infection status. About 310 gigabases of sequencing data and approximately 84 million unique TCR sequences were included in an early release covering 500 to 750 HLA-typed donors. Donor age, sex, ethnicity and CMV serostatus were collected together with the repertoire data. Genome-wide SNP genotypes for about 65% of the 666 donors were used in a later genetic analysis, which treated that subset as a discovery cohort. All discovery cohort repertoires had been generated using a single sequencing platform. About five DR-DQ haplotypes were handled as single units for association and clustering because linkage in the cohort was strong. A separate validation cohort of approximately 130 different subjects was used in addition to the approximately 700-subject first cohort. An earlier analysis of around 580 of the donors used high-throughput TCR beta sequencing to judge whether each TCR beta V gene segment behaved as functional or pseudogenic. The study used immunosequencing to profile the T cell repertoires of approximately 630 subjects and linked those repertoires to cytomegalovirus serostatus. Across 398 genotyped donors of the cohort, an average of approximately 240,000 unique TCR beta nucleotide sequences per donor were sequenced, and 15% to 20% of those sequences were non-productive. Of the 300 to 500 genotyped donors, approximately 81% were placed in the genetic ancestry cluster associated with self-reported Caucasian donors. In a later analysis, previously published TCR beta repertoires from roughly 710 donors were re-analyzed and high-resolution HLA genotyping was added so that TCR occurrence patterns could be studied. The study aimed to test whether signatures of past pathogen exposure could be identified by cataloging public T cell receptors. HLA typing covered class I and class II loci at four-digit resolution. The number of typed donors differed by locus: about 620-640 for A, B, C, DRB1 and DQB1; 522 for DQA1; 606 for DPA1; and roughly 470 for DPB1.

The CDR1 and CDR2 encoded by the germline V gene are MGHRA and YSYEKL. Trimmed from V: 0 bases; trimmed from J: 4 bases; junction bases lacking a gene match: 6. The CDR3 numbers 16 residues from cysteine through phenylalanine. Left in the record is the CDR3 DNA by itself, 48 bases read in frame from the first base. This clone was counted a few times. No antigen is known for it. Base qualities are not at hand, and no much larger clone is one base apart. This CDR3 is also generated by other DNA sequences in the sample. What the work shows at the level of the full study, not this receptor alone: A later analysis found that TCR association rates varied across HLA loci, with DRB1 alleles showing the most associated TCRs and HLA-C alleles the fewest. It was suggested by the authors that the approach could potentially be generalized to other disease states and immunological phenotypes. Assigning TCR associations to individual alleles was difficult when HLA alleles, especially DR and DQ, strongly co-occurred. Cytomegalovirus status was reported to be diagnosed by the classifier with high specificity and sensitivity in both the original and validation cohorts. Sequencing depth was assumed to be roughly uniform across donors in the presence/absence analyses, though that assumption may not hold. A later genetic analysis reported fewer N-insertions in productive TCRs among donors in an Asian-associated ancestry cluster than the roughly 720-donor mean. In an earlier analysis of roughly 560 of the donors, most TCR beta V segments were observed in productive rearrangements about 90% or about 30% of the time, broadly matching IMGT annotations. In a later analysis, around 15,000 TCR beta sequences were associated with specific HLA alleles at a false discovery rate of 0.05. HLA typing was unavailable for some donors at each locus, so association tests used only the typed subset. Most CMV-associated TCR beta chains appeared to be HLA-restricted in a later analysis, and the HLA associations seemed to be driven largely by CMV exposure. Some IMGT-functional V segments, including TRBV6-2 and TRBV6-3, could not be distinguished by the 87-base-pair reads and were therefore excluded. In a later analysis, HLA-associated TCR beta chains were found to be more clonally expanded and to have lower generation probabilities than equally common non-associated chains. The cohort was sequenced for TCR beta chains only, and without alpha or paired-chain data the features that could be detected were limited. A few of the identified cytomegalovirus-associated TCR beta chains were confirmed in vitro to be specific for cytomegalovirus antigens. A further reported finding was that TCR beta sequences accurately predicted the HLA-A and HLA-B alleles for most subjects in the first cohort. The study gave a list of more than 150 TCR beta chains associated with cytomegalovirus. In a later genetic analysis, a missense DCLRE1C variant was associated with V-gene and J-gene trimming of TCR beta chains, and the association was replicated in an independent cohort. Roughly 17 rarely observed V segments, including chromosome 9 orphons, were excluded from the earlier analysis of about 600 of the donors because counts were too low. Across donors, most TCR sequences were observed very rarely, whereas some public TCRs were present in many individuals. Several of the top co-occurrence clusters appeared to be linked to parvovirus B19, influenza, CMV and Epstein-Barr virus, according to a later analysis. Linkage disequilibrium might explain the correlated functional status among segregating V segments, but an unknown experimental factor could not be ruled out. A cluster of highly shared sequence variants was judged likely to represent a technical artifact of the sequencing pipeline. For the cohort, immune exposure information was limited to CMV serostatus.

The cohort consisted of 600 to 750 healthy bone marrow donors. All cohort members were sampled while nominally healthy, although unrecorded immune exposures were likely present. The donor tested CMV seronegative and was one of the 352 seronegative cohort members. A peripheral blood sample was provided by each donor, and peripheral blood mononuclear cells were used for TCR beta sequencing. The Qiagen DNeasy Blood Extraction Kit was used to extract genomic DNA from the blood cell samples. Library preparation was by the immunoSEQ multiplex PCR assay. For the multiplex PCR, a mixture combining 60 forward primers for TCR Vbeta segments and 13 reverse primers for TCR Jbeta segments was used. The CDR3 region of rearranged TCR beta genes was amplified from genomic DNA with a multiplex PCR assay. The Illumina HiSeq System was used to sequence the amplified TCR beta libraries as 87-base-pair reads. From the authors' description of their analysis: A later analysis counted around 72 million unique TCR beta chains across the 600 to 850 repertoires, and 10 million to 12 million of these chains were shared by at least two donors. Raw reads were error-corrected and collapsed into unique sequences by a nearest-neighbor algorithm in which closely related sequences were merged to remove PCR and sequencing errors. To assign V, D and J gene segments, CDR3 sequences were aligned to IMGT reference sequences. For a sequence to be retained, at least a six-nucleotide match to both a V gene segment and a J gene segment was required. Rearrangements were called productive when the CDR3 lacked stop codons and stayed in frame with V and J; all others were non-productive. CDR3 was defined according to IMGT convention as the region running from the second conserved V-encoded cysteine to the conserved J-encoded phenylalanine. The earlier analysis of 587 of the donors excluded any sequence lacking an unambiguous match to a single V gene segment. An earlier analysis of 500 to 700 of the donors classified V segments as functional when productive rearrangements were above 56.7% and as segregating when the standard deviation between donors was above 5%. A statistical classification framework was built for diagnosing cytomegalovirus status from the catalog of TCR beta chain sequences. A later analysis assigned V and J genes by comparing TCR nucleotide sequences with IMGT/GENE-DB human TR gene sequences. A later analysis assigned CDR3 sequences and most-parsimonious VDJ recombination scenarios with the TCRdist pipeline. A later analysis defined each TCR beta chain by its CDR3 amino acid sequence plus V-gene family, and excluded reads lacking a unique V-gene family. A later analysis removed 592 highly shared, low-generation-probability nucleotide sequences to deal with suspected cross-contamination and a sequencing artifact. In a later analysis, a clonal expansion index was calculated for each public chain from normalized within-repertoire ranks of inferred template counts. In a later analysis, generation probabilities were computed with a VDJ recombination model fitted to out-of-frame rearrangements, and the resulting probabilities were checked against IGoR. A later analysis scored TCR-TCR, TCR-HLA and TCR-CMV co-occurrence with hypergeometric tests, applying a repertoire-size bias correction to TCR pairs. A later analysis estimated false discovery rates by permuting HLA or CMV assignments 20 times. A later analysis grouped co-occurring TCRs with DBSCAN, adding TCRdist sequence similarity when clustering within HLA-allele-positive subsets. Repertoires with fewer than 30,000 or more than 120,000 public chains were left out of co-occurrence clustering, as were about five repertoires with anomalous nucleotide sharing. TCRdb limited this immuneACCESS table to in-frame rearrangements with V and J called. A share of clones is missing; checked studies link under half to unresolved V genes, and the rest is unexplained. For V, J and clone size, that table is used; D and trimming come from the DNA. The sample table holds a few hundred thousand clones, of which about 77% were seen once. The ten largest account for 1.8% of the sample.

The source material was PBMCs. The TCR comes from a woman aged 30 to 39 in good health and CMV-seronegative. The sequence joins TRBV4-1 to TRBJ2-7; 10 bases in between match TRBD2. Here the CDR3 is given as CASSQDLLAGRYEQYF. The nucleotides are TGCGCCAGCAGCCAAGATTTACTAGCGGGGAGGTACGAGCAGTACTTC.